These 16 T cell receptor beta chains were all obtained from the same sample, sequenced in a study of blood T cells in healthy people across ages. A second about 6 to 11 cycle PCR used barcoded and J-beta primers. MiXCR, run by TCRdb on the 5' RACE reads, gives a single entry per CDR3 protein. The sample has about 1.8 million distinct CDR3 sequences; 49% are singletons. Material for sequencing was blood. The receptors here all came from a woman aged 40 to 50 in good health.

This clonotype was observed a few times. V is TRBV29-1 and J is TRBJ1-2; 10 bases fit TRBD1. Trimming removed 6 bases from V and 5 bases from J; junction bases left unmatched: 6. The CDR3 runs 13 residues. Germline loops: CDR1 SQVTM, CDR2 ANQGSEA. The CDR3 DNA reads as TGCAGCGTCGGGACAGGGGAGAGATATGGCTACACCTTC. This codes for CSVGTGERYGYTF.

CDR3 in amino acids: CSARDGNGNQPQHF. The CDR3 region has the DNA TGCAGTGCTAGAGATGGGAACGGCAATCAGCCCCAGCATTTT. The rearrangement uses TRBV20-1 and TRBJ1-5; D is undetermined. Trimming left V 0 bases short and J 2 bases short, with 8 bases between. Per germline, CDR1 DFQATT and CDR2 SNEGSKA (reference sequence). CDR3 length: 14 amino acids.

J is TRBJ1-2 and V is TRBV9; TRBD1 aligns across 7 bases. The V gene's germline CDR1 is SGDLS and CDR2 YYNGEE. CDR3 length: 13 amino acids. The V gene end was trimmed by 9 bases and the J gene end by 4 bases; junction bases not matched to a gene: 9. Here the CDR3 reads CATRARGLYGYTF. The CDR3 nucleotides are TGTGCCACCCGTGCGAGGGGGCTCTATGGCTACACCTTC.

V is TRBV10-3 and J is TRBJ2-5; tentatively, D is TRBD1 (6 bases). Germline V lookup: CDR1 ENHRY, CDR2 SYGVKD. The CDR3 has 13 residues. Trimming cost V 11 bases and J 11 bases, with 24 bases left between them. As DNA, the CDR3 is TGTGCCTCCGCCGGGACATTAGCGAATGAGCAGTACTTC. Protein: CASAGTLANEQYF.

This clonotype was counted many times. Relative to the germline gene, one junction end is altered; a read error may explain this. CDR3 DNA sequence: TGTGCCAGCAGCTTAGGGACTAACACAGATACGCAGTATTTT. It yields the protein CASSLGTNTDTQYF. The chain uses TRBV5-1 and TRBJ2-3; TRBD2 matches 7 bases. CDR1 SGHRS and CDR2 YFSETQ come from the germline V gene. CDR3 length: 14 residues.

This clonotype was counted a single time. The CDR3 protein is CASSYQGGSPLHF. The CDR3 nucleotides are TGTGCCAGCAGCTATCAGGGAGGTTCACCCCTCCACTTT. The genes are TRBV7-2 and TRBJ1-6, with D possibly being TRBD1 (5 bases). The V end was cut by 4 bases, the J end by 9 bases, with 10 bases between. The CDR3 loop spans 13 amino acids. Germline CDR1 SGHTA, CDR2 FQGNSA. Supplemented by reference TRBV7-2 and TRBJ1-6, the full variable domain reads GAGVSQSPSNKVTEKGKDVELRCDPISGHTALYWYRQSLGQGLEFLIYFQGNSAPDKSGLPSDRFSAERTGGSVSTLTIQRTQQEDSAVYLCASSYQGGSPLHFGNGTRLTVT.

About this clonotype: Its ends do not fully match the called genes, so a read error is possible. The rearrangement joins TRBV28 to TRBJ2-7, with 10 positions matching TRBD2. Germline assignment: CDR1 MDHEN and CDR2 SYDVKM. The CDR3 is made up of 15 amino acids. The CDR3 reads CASRPGLATSCEQYF. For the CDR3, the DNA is TGTGCCAGCAGGCCGGGACTAGCGACCTCCTGCGAGCAGTACTTC.

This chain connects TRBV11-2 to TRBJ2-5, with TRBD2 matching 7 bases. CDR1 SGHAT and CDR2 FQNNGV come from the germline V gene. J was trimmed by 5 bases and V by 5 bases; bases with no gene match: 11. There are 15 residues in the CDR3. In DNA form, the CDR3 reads TGTGCCAGCAGCACGACGCGTAAACTAGCGGAGACCCAGTACTTC. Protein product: CASSTTRKLAETQYF.

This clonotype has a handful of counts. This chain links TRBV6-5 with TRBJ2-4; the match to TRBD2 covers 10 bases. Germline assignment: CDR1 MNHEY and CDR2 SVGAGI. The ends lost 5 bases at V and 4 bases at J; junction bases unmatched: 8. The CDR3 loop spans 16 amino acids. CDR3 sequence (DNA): TGTGCCAGCAGTACCGGACTAGCGGAGGGGAAAAACATTCAGTACTTC. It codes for CASSTGLAEGKNIQYF.

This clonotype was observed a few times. CDR3 protein: CASSLGRAVLLNEQFF. The CDR3 DNA is TGTGCCAGCAGCTTAGGAAGAGCGGTTTTACTAAATGAGCAGTTCTTC. The chain is built from TRBV7-8 and TRBJ2-1; D possibly corresponds to TRBD2 (5 bases). CDR1 is SGHVS, CDR2 FQNEAQ, per germline. V lost 1 base, J lost 7 bases, and 17 bases lay in between. CDR3 length: 16 amino acids. Using reference TRBV7-8 and TRBJ2-1 for the parts outside the CDR3, the full variable domain is GAGVSQSPRYKVAKRGQDVALRCDPISGHVSLFWYQQALGQGPEFLTYFQNEAQLDKSGLPSDRFFAERPEGSVSTLKIQRTQQEDSAVYLCASSLGRAVLLNEQFFGPGTRLTVL.

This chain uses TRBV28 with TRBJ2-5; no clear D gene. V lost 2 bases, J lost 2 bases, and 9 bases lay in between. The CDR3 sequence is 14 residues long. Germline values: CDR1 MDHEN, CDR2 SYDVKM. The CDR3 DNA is TGTGCCAGCAGTTTACCCATGGGGCAAGAGACCCAGTACTTC. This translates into CASSLPMGQETQYF.

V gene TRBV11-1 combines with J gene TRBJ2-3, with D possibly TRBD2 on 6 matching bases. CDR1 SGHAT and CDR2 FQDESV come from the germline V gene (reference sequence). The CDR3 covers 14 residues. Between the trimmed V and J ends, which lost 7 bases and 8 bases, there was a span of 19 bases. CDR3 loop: CASTPPELGGTQYF. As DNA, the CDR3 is TGTGCCAGCACTCCCCCAGAACTGGGGGGTACGCAGTATTTT.

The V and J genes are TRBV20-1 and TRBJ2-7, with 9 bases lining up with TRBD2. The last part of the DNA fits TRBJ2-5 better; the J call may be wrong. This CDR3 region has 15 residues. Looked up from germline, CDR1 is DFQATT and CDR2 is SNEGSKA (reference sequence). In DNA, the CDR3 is TGCAGTGCTAGTCCGCTAGCGGGGCAAGCGGAGACCCAGTACTTC. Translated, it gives CSASPLAGQAETQYF.

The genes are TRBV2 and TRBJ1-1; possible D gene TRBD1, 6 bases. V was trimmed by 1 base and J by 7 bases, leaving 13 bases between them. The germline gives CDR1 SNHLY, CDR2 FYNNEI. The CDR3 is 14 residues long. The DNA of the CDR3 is TGTGCCAGCAGTGAAGGGCAGGGGATGAGTGAAGCTTTCTTT. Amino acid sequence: CASSEGQGMSEAFF.

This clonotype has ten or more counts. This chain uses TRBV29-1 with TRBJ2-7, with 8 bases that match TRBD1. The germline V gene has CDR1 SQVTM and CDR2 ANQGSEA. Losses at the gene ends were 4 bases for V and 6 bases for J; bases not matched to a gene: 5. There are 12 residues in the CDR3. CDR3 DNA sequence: TGCAGCGTTGCGGGACAGGTTAGCGAGCAGTACTTC. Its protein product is CSVAGQVSEQYF.

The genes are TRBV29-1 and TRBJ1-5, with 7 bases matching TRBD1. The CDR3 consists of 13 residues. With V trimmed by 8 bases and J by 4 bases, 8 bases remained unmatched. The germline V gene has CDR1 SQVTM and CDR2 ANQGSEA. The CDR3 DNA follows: TGCAGCATTTTAGGGGACAGAAATCAGCCCCAGCATTTT. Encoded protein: CSILGDRNQPQHF.